One sample yielded the 4 T cell receptor beta chains listed below, sequenced in a study of blood T cell repertoires in COVID-19. The repertoire was sequenced with immunoSEQ multiplex PCR; TCRdb's copy has only in-frame clones and lacks some. Of 300,000 to 400,000 clones in the sample, around nine tenths were seen once. Sample: PBMCs or T cells enriched from blood (not recorded which). These receptors came from a man between 25 and 39 years old who had recovered from COVID-19.

This clone has more than one count but fewer than ten. The chain has TRBV7-8 and TRBJ1-1; D is ambiguous. From germline, CDR1 is SGHVS and CDR2 FQNEAQ. The germline V and J ends were trimmed by 7 bases and 1 base, with 13 bases remaining between them. The CDR3 sequence is 14 residues long. CDR3 sequence: CASTVNRGNTEAFF. The CDR3 DNA is TGTGCCAGCACCGTAAACCGGGGGAACACTGAAGCTTTCTTT.

The rearrangement links TRBV6-5 to TRBJ1-1; TRBD1 matches at 8 bases. The J segment lost 7 bases and the V segment lost 2 bases, leaving 3 bases of the junction unmatched. CDR1 and CDR2 (germline): MNHEY, SVGAGI. The CDR3 totals 13 residues. The CDR3 sequence: CASSYPGTGEAFF. The CDR3 DNA sequence: TGTGCCAGCAGTTACCCCGGGACAGGTGAAGCTTTCTTT.

The chain recombines TRBV4-2 with TRBJ1-5; D is perhaps TRBD1 (5 bases). Germline CDR1 and CDR2: LGHNA and YNFKEQ. The CDR3 contains 16 residues. V was trimmed by 0 bases and J by 6 bases, leaving 15 bases between them. The CDR3 nucleotides are TGTGCCAGCAGCCAAGATTGGAGACAGTCCATTCAGCCCCAGCATTTT. Encoded protein: CASSQDWRQSIQPQHF.

In nucleotides, the CDR3 is TGTGCCAGCAGTGAAGATAGCTCTGGGGCCAACGTCCTGACTTTC. This codes for CASSEDSSGANVLTF. The chain has TRBV2 and TRBJ2-6; no clear D. Germline CDR1 SNHLY, CDR2 FYNNEI. V lost 1 base and J 0 bases, leaving 4 bases between the germline ends. This CDR3 spans 15 amino acids.